This T cell receptor (beta chain) was profiled in a study of T cells in Graves' hyperthyroidism and ophthalmopathy. Amplified TCR beta CDR3 regions came from RNA transcripts. During a first-round RT-PCR of the TCR CDR3, the HTBI primer set was used. TCRdb called the multiplex PCR reads again in MiXCR, with one record for every CDR3 protein. The repertoire holds 600,000 to 800,000 distinct CDR3 sequences, with about 35% as singletons. The CDR3 is 18 residues long. V lost 10 bases and J lost 1; bases outside the gene matches: 17. Regarding this clonotype: Its specificity is not known.

Points from the study as a whole: Blood also showed most of the thyroid clonotypes that were expanded above 0.001. A median approximately 6.8 months before onset, the model predicted ophthalmopathy. Stable hyperthyroidism was told apart from ophthalmopathy by a model built on 13 V-J features.

The sequence came from a woman aged 40-49 years with Graves' hyperthyroidism. Sequenced material: blood. This chain joins TRBV12-3 or TRBV12-4 and TRBJ1-5; 9 positions match TRBD1. As DNA, the CDR3 is TGTGCCACCTCGGGGAACAGGGGGCTGGGTAGCAGCAATCAGCCCCAGCATTTT. It codes for CATSGNRGLGSSNQPQHF.